This T cell receptor beta chain was captured by sequencing in a study of cytomegalovirus exposure and HLA in healthy donors. Study-wide findings and caveats: As confirmed in vitro, three CMV-associated chains were specific for CMV antigens.

CDR1 and CDR2 from the germline V gene are DFQATT and SNEGSKA (reference sequence). The CDR3 extends over 11 amino acids. The study sampled nominally healthy donors, though unrecorded immune exposures were likely. As regards this clone: Antigen unknown. The junction and the germline gene differ at one end; a read error may be behind it.

60 Vbeta and 13 Jbeta primers were used in PCR. In the source study's methods: A later analysis tallied approximately 87 million unique TCR beta chains, 10 million to 12 million of them shared. Produced via immunoSEQ multiplex PCR; TCRdb's table is partial and in-frame only. V, J and clone size derive from that table, while D and trimming were established from the DNA sequence. The table has some 120,000 clones, 75% to 90% seen once. Sequenced sample: PBMCs. The receptor comes from a man aged 25-45 years in good health and CMV-seronegative. The chain carries TRBV20-1 and TRBJ1-5; 9 nucleotides line up with TRBD1. The CDR3 sequence is CSARVGQGMYF. DNA of the CDR3: TGCAGTGCTAGAGTGGGACAGGGTATGTATTTT.